This T cell receptor beta chain stems from a study of control samples from healthy donors and cancer patients. Germline-derived CDR1 and CDR2 are SNHLY and FYNNEI. Trimming stripped 4 bases from V and 7 bases from J, with 11 bases between. There are 14 residues in the CDR3. This clone is a singleton in its sample. Here immunoSEQ multiplex PCR was the method, and the copy in TCRdb shows in-frame clones only, minus some. This table holds around 120,000 clones, around 88% found once. Input material: blood. This clonotype was obtained from a middle-aged man in good health. J is TRBJ1-6 and V is TRBV2; D is possibly TRBD1 (5 bases). Here the CDR3 reads CASSGGRPNSPLHF. CDR3 nucleotides: TGTGCCAGCAGTGGGGGACGCCCGAATTCACCCCTCCACTTT.